The rows below give T cell receptor beta chains drawn from one sample of a study of human T cells and chemical hapten exposure. TCRdb independently ran MiXCR on the RACE reads; one entry per CDR3 protein. This table holds under 200,000 distinct CDR3 sequences, about 14% found once. The specimen was whole blood, collected in connection with sensitization to the hapten diphenylcyclopropenone (DPC). Every receptor here comes from a woman in her twenties or thirties with alopecia areata. Some clones in this sample may be carry-over from other donors' samples. The CDR3 runs from the conserved cysteine through the conserved F or W. D genes are given only for firm matches. Clone size appears in some rows only: once, few, many, or a class for an expanded clone.

>TRBV12-3/TRBV12-4|few|TRBD1|TRBJ1-4
CASSLAQGATNEKLFF
TGTGCCAGCAGTTTAGCTCAGGGGGCGACTAATGAAAAACTGTTTTTT
>TRBV7-3|few|-|TRBJ2-7
CASSHPIPTYF
TGTGCCAGCAGCCACCCAATCCCGACGTACTTC
>TRBV3-1|-|-|TRBJ1-1
CASTQELNTEAFF
TGTGCCAGCACGCAGGAATTGAACACTGAAGCTTTCTTT
>TRBV7-9|-|-|TRBJ2-5
CASKGVEGKTQYF
TGTGCCAGCAAAGGAGTGGAGGGAAAGACCCAGTACTTC
>TRBV5-1|-|TRBD2|TRBJ2-3
CASRTSFVTDTQYF
TGCGCCAGCAGGACTAGCTTCGTAACAGATACGCAGTATTTT
>TRBV7-2|many|-|TRBJ2-7
CASSLGQVSYEQYF
TGTGCCAGCAGCTTAGGGCAGGTCTCCTACGAGCAGTACTTC
>TRBV5-1|many|-|TRBJ2-7
CASSLAAAYEQYF
TGCGCCAGCAGCTTGGCAGCAGCCTACGAGCAGTACTTC
>TRBV15|few|-|TRBJ1-6
CATSRDRSSYNSPLHF
TGTGCCACCAGCAGAGATCGAAGCTCCTATAATTCACCCCTCCACTTT
>TRBV6-1|few|-|TRBJ1-2
CASRTGLTDVVYGYTF
TGTGCCAGCAGGACGGGACTCACGGACGTAGTATATGGCTACACCTTC
>TRBV14|-|-|TRBJ2-5
CASSQERGGTETQYF
TGTGCCAGCAGCCAAGAACGCGGGGGCACGGAGACCCAGTACTTC
>TRBV6-1|few|TRBD1|TRBJ1-5
CASSGGQAINQPQHF
TGTGCCAGCAGTGGAGGACAGGCGATCAATCAGCCCCAGCATTTT